This TCR beta chain was sequenced in a study of T cells expressing NK-cell markers. The overall study: Sorted T-cell subsets CD3+CD56+NKG2C+, CD3+CD56+NKG2C- and CD3+CD56-NKG2C+ were TCR beta-sequenced. One of eight sequenced donors was HCMV-seronegative; the other seven were seropositive. Study-wide findings and caveats: These clonotypes additionally ranked first within the CD3+CD56-NKG2C+ fraction of a few donors. Uncertainty persisted over the HCMV specificity of expanded NKG2C+ T cell clones.

Concerning this clonotype: Its antigen is undetermined.

The CDR3 is 14 amino acids. CDR1 and CDR2 (germline): SGHAT, FQNNGV. TCRdb reprocessed the 5' RACE reads and reports one entry per CDR3 protein, with no DNA. This listing includes 550,000 to 600,000 distinct CDR3 sequences. The sample taken for sequencing was blood T cells: a sorted CD56 or NKG2C T cell subset, CD4+ or CD8+ T cells, or bulk PBMC T cells (not recorded which). This sequence was found in a man younger than 30 in good health. The genes are TRBV11-2 and TRBJ1-1. The CDR3 region is CASSLLVSNTEAFF.